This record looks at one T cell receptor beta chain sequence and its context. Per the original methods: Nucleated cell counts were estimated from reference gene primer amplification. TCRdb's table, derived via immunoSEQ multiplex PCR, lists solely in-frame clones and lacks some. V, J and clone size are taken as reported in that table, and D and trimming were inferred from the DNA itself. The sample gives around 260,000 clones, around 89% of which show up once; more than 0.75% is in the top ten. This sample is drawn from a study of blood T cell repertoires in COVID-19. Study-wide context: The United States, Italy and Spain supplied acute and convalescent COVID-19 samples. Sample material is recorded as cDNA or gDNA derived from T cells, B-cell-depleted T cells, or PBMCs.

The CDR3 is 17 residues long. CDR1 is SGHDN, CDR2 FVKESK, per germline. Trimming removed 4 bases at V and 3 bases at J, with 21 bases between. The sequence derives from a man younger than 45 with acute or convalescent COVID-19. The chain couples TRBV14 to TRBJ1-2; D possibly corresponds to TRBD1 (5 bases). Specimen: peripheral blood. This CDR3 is CASSRIPRTPADYGYTF. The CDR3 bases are TGTGCCAGCAGCCGTATACCCCGGACACCCGCGGACTATGGCTACACCTTC.